These 7 T cell receptor beta chains came from one sample sequenced in a study of cytomegalovirus exposure and HLA in healthy donors. PCR amplification relied on 60 Vbeta primers (plus 13 Jbeta primers). Produced via immunoSEQ multiplex PCR; TCRdb's table is partial and in-frame only. The data show under 250,000 clones, roughly 84% seen once. Sequenced sample: PBMCs. The receptors derive from a boy younger than 10 in good health and CMV-seronegative.

The genes are TRBV6-1 and TRBJ2-3; 12 bases are shared with TRBD1. In germline, CDR1 is MNHNS, CDR2 SASEGT. This CDR3 is built from 14 residues. The V gene end was trimmed by 11 bases and the J gene end by 3 bases; junction bases not matched to a gene: 6. The CDR3 sequence: CAGGQGAGTDTQYF. CDR3 nucleotide sequence: TGTGCCGGGGGACAGGGGGCTGGTACAGATACGCAGTATTTT.

The CDR3 is CASSKAERGAGQPQHF. The CDR3 DNA reads TGTGCCAGCAGCAAAGCGGAGCGGGGCGCGGGGCAGCCCCAGCATTTT. This rearrangement joins TRBV21-1 to TRBJ1-5. TRBV21-1 is a pseudogene segment. The CDR3 is made up of 16 amino acids.

The chain joins TRBV5-1 to TRBJ2-7; 9 positions match TRBD1. Looked up from germline, CDR1 is SGHRS and CDR2 is YFSETQ. The CDR3 contains 16 residues. The V gene end was trimmed by 0 bases and the J gene end by 3 bases; junction bases not matched to a gene: 7. CDR3 DNA: TGCGCCAGCAGCTTGGCCGGGACAGGGTTGGACTACGAGCAGTACTTC. This sequence encodes CASSLAGTGLDYEQYF.

V usage is TRBV7-2 and J usage is TRBJ2-5, with D unresolved. The ends were cut back, 5 bases at V and 4 bases at J, with 11 bases in the middle. The CDR3 extends over 13 amino acids. Germline V CDR1 and CDR2: SGHTA, FQGNSA. Here the CDR3 reads CASSPGGGETQYF. CDR3 coding DNA: TGTGCCAGCAGCCCCGGTGGCGGAGAGACCCAGTACTTC.

V is TRBV5-4 and J is TRBJ2-5; TRBD1 agrees at 7 bases. The J call is doubtful: the DNA matches TRBJ2-7 better. The CDR3 has 14 amino acids. In germline, CDR1 is SGHNT, CDR2 YYREEE (reference sequence). The CDR3 loop is CASSGDSPSYEQYF. The CDR3 nucleotides read TGTGCCAGCAGCGGGGACAGTCCGTCCTACGAGCAGTACTTC.

The genes are TRBV23-1 and TRBJ2-3; D is ambiguous. TRBV23-1 is identified as an open reading frame with a role that is uncertain. Trimming took off 4 bases at V and 0 bases at J, with 8 bases between the two ends. This CDR3 spans 14 amino acids. The CDR3 coding sequence is TGCGCCAGCAGTCCCTTTACTAGCACAGATACGCAGTATTTT. It encodes CASSPFTSTDTQYF.

The chain combines TRBV19 with TRBJ1-1; D might be TRBD1 (5 bases). The germline V gene encodes CDR1 LNHDA and CDR2 SQIVND (reference sequence). The CDR3 has 14 residues. Trimming shortened V by 2 bases and J by 4 bases, and 11 bases separated the two germline ends. CDR3 in amino acids: CASSIIGTTTEAFF. CDR3 bases: TGTGCCAGTAGTATAATAGGGACTACCACTGAAGCTTTCTTT.